This T cell receptor (beta chain) is drawn from a study of blood T cell repertoires in COVID-19. Across the whole study: Acute and convalescent COVID-19 samples came from the United States, Italy and Spain. In each case, the material was cDNA or gDNA derived from T cells, B-cell-depleted T cells, or PBMCs.

How the authors handled the data: Estimation of nucleated cell counts was performed using reference gene primer amplification. Method: immunoSEQ multiplex PCR; TCRdb's copy keeps in-frame clones and lacks some. The D gene and trimming were derived from the DNA, and the V and J assignments and clone size from that table. The profile covers about 250,000 clones, with 84% appearing a single time and about 1.6% taken by the ten largest. J gave up 0 bases and V 5 bases, and 2 bases lay outside the gene matches. The germline CDR1 and CDR2 sequences are SGHNT and YENEEA. CDR3 length: 15 amino acids. Sequenced material: peripheral blood. The TCR comes from a woman between 40 and 50 years old who had recovered from COVID-19. This sequence joins TRBV11-3 and TRBJ1-4, with 8 positions matching TRBD1. The CDR3 nucleotides read TGTGCCAGCAGCCAGACAGGGGCAACTAATGAAAAACTGTTTTTT. Residues: CASSQTGATNEKLFF.